The 20 T cell receptor beta chains given below trace back to one sample, sequenced in a study of T cell clonotyping in hematopoietic cell transplantation. Method: immunoSEQ multiplex PCR; TCRdb's copy keeps in-frame clones and lacks some. This sample has around 12,000 clones, with just under 85% found just once. Source: PBMCs, taken 100 days after allogeneic stem cell transplant. These receptors were collected from a female patient aged 35-55 years who had an allogeneic stem cell transplant from a related donor, so T cells may come from the graft donor. Some clones in this sample may be carry-over from other donors' samples.

V is TRBV19 and J is TRBJ2-3, with 7 positions matching TRBD1. The V and J ends lost 6 bases and 2 bases, in that order; junction bases with no gene match: 5. Germline V gene data show CDR1 as LNHDA and CDR2 as SQIVND (reference sequence). The CDR3 consists of 14 residues. The CDR3: CASRRGPYTDTQYF. DNA of the CDR3: TGTGCCAGTAGGAGGGGGCCATACACAGATACGCAGTATTTT.

This chain links TRBV6-4 with TRBJ1-1; no clear D gene. This CDR3 comprises 14 residues. Germline assignment: CDR1 MRHNA and CDR2 SNTAGT. V was clipped by 3 bases and J by 4 bases, with 12 bases between them. This CDR3 reads CASSEVRKVTEAFF. The CDR3 nucleotides are TGTGCCAGCAGTGAGGTACGGAAGGTCACTGAAGCTTTCTTT.

The J gene is TRBJ1-1, the V gene TRBV28, with D perhaps TRBD1 (5 bases). CDR1 is MDHEN, CDR2 SYDVKM, per germline. CDR3 length: 16 residues. V lost 11 bases and J lost 1, with 23 bases in between. The CDR3 loop reads CAHGAGRWFWNTEAFF. Written as DNA, the CDR3 is TGTGCCCATGGAGCAGGGCGCTGGTTTTGGAACACTGAAGCTTTCTTT.

Comments on this clone: The identical CDR3 is also encoded by other nucleotide sequences in the sample. CDR3 sequence: CASSVGGDYGYTF. In DNA form, the CDR3 reads TGTGCCAGCAGCGTAGGGGGCGACTATGGCTACACCTTC. The gene calls are TRBV9 and TRBJ1-2; D is possibly TRBD1 (5 bases). Trimming took off 0 bases at V and 3 bases at J, with 6 bases between the two ends. The CDR3 runs 13 residues. The germline gives CDR1 SGDLS, CDR2 YYNGEE.

V is TRBV6-1 and J is TRBJ1-2, with D perhaps matching TRBD1 (5 bases). Trimming shortened V by 5 bases and J by 4 bases, and 11 bases separated the two germline ends. CDR3 length equals 13 residues. Germline V gene sequence: CDR1 MNHNS, CDR2 SASEGT. The CDR3 region is CASSQDNLYGYTF. CDR3 DNA: TGTGCCAGCAGTCAGGACAACCTCTATGGCTACACCTTC.

In this sample, this clone turned up once. The CDR3 nucleotides read TGTGCCAGCAGTTTCAGTATAGGGGGGCAGGAGACTGAAGCTTTCTTT. It yields the protein CASSFSIGGQETEAFF. The chain has TRBV27 and TRBJ1-1; perhaps TRBD1 as D (6 bases). Looked up from germline, CDR1 is MNHEY and CDR2 is SMNVEV (reference sequence). CDR3 length: 16 amino acids. Trimming pared 3 bases from V and 5 bases from J, leaving 19 bases between.

This clone has a handful of counts. This chain connects TRBV5-6 to TRBJ2-7; TRBD1 matches 7 bases. Per germline, CDR1 SGHDT and CDR2 YYEEEE. Unmatched junction bases numbered 12, after V lost 5 bases and J lost 4 bases. The CDR3 is made up of 15 amino acids. The chain's CDR3 is CASSSPGQSRYEQYF. CDR3 nucleotide sequence: TGTGCCAGCAGTTCGCCGGGACAGTCTCGGTACGAGCAGTACTTC. Based on the CDR3 plus reference TRBV5-6 and TRBJ2-7, the full variable domain is DAGVTQSPTHLIKTRGQQVTLRCSPKSGHDTVSWYQQALGQGPQFIFQYYEEEERQRGNFPDRFSGHQFPNYSSELNVNALLLGDSALYLCASSSPGQSRYEQYFGPGTRLTVT.

The rearrangement uses TRBV4-2 and TRBJ2-7; 7 nucleotides match TRBD1. Germline CDR1 reads LGHNA; CDR2 reads YNFKEQ. The CDR3 contains 14 residues. The V gene end was trimmed by 3 bases and the J gene end by 3 bases; junction bases not matched to a gene: 5. The CDR3 spells CASSHPGQNYEQYF. The CDR3 nucleotides are TGTGCCAGCAGCCACCCGGGACAGAACTACGAGCAGTACTTC.

The V and J genes are TRBV30 and TRBJ2-5; D is undetermined. This CDR3 is built from 13 residues. V shed 0 bases and J shed 2 bases, with 7 bases lying between them. The germline V gene has CDR1 GTSNPN and CDR2 SVGIG (reference sequence). CDR3 protein: CAWSVRSQETQYF. CDR3 DNA: TGTGCCTGGAGTGTCCGGTCTCAAGAGACCCAGTACTTC.

CDR3 amino acids: CASRPVAGGLRGYTF. As DNA, the CDR3 is TGTGCCAGCAGACCAGTAGCGGGGGGCCTCCGGGGCTACACCTTC. This chain connects TRBV6-4 to TRBJ1-2, with D perhaps TRBD1 (6 bases). Germline CDR1 is MRHNA and CDR2 is SNTAGT. The CDR3 consists of 15 residues. Trimming shortened V by 6 bases and J by 8 bases, and 22 bases separated the two germline ends.

CDR3 loop: CASSQGGEQFF. The CDR3 DNA follows: TGTGCCAGCAGCCAAGGGGGGGAGCAGTTCTTC. The chain is built from TRBV14 and TRBJ2-7; tentatively, D is TRBD1 or TRBD2 (5 bases each). Gene TRBJ2-1 matches the end of the DNA better, so the J call may be wrong. The V gene's germline CDR1 is SGHDN and CDR2 FVKESK. The CDR3 is made up of 11 amino acids.

The chain is built from TRBV14 and TRBJ1-2; D call uncertain. Germline V gene data show CDR1 as SGHDN and CDR2 as FVKESK. The CDR3 covers 13 residues. Trimming took 5 bases from V and 2 from J, leaving 9 bases between them. The CDR3 region has the DNA TGTGCCAGCAGCAATCCAAACAACTATGGCTACACCTTC. Translated: CASSNPNNYGYTF.

The rearrangement uses TRBV7-9 and TRBJ2-1, with TRBD2 matching over 7 bases. The CDR3 length is 17 residues. Germline V gene lookup returns CDR1 SEHNR and CDR2 FQNEAQ (reference sequence). Unmatched junction bases numbered 7, after V lost 2 bases and J lost 0 bases. The CDR3 DNA reads TGTGCCAGCAGCTTACCCTCTAGCGGCAGCTCCTACAATGAGCAGTTCTTC. It translates to CASSLPSSGSSYNEQFF.

This chain links TRBV7-2 with TRBJ1-1; D not certain. Germline CDR1 is SGHTA and CDR2 is FQGNSA. Trimming took 5 bases from V and 1 from J, leaving 8 bases between them. The CDR3 contains 13 residues. The chain's CDR3 is CASSRLWNTEAFF. The CDR3 DNA reads as TGTGCCAGCAGCAGACTATGGAACACTGAAGCTTTCTTT.

The J gene is TRBJ2-2, the V gene TRBV6-5, with 8 bases lining up with TRBD2. V dropped 5 bases and J dropped 6; count of bases not matched to a gene: 5. Germline V lookup: CDR1 MNHEY, CDR2 SVGAGI. The CDR3 has 14 amino acids. The CDR3 protein is CASSPTGGAGELFF. The CDR3 nucleotides are TGTGCCAGCAGTCCTACCGGGGGGGCCGGGGAGCTGTTTTTT.

The chain carries TRBV7-2 and TRBJ1-1, with 7 bases that match TRBD1. The CDR3 has 14 residues. Looked up from germline, CDR1 is SGHTA and CDR2 is FQGNSA. V lost 2 bases and J lost 4; bases outside the gene matches: 4. DNA of the CDR3: TGTGCCAGCAGCTTATCTCCAGGGGGCACTGAAGCTTTCTTT. Protein: CASSLSPGGTEAFF.

The J gene is TRBJ1-1, the V gene TRBV28; D perhaps matches TRBD1 (5 bases). Trimming cost V 1 base and J 5 bases, with 14 bases left between them. This CDR3 is built from 15 residues. Germline V gene sequence: CDR1 MDHEN, CDR2 SYDVKM. The chain's CDR3 is CASSLLGQAGTEAFF. CDR3 nucleotides: TGTGCCAGCAGTTTATTGGGGCAGGCGGGTACTGAAGCTTTCTTT.

The chain couples TRBV29-1 to TRBJ2-2; tentative D call: TRBD2 (6 bases). V lost 6 bases and J 4 bases, leaving 12 bases between the germline ends. This CDR3 contains 13 residues. Germline CDR1 and CDR2: SQVTM and ANQGSEA. CDR3 in amino acids: CSVAVGGTGELFF. DNA for the CDR3: TGCAGCGTCGCCGTGGGGGGCACCGGGGAGCTGTTTTTT.

In DNA form, the CDR3 reads TGTGCCAGCAGTGAACAGGGGAGCTCCTACGAGCAGTACTTC. It yields the protein CASSEQGSSYEQYF. This sequence joins TRBV13 and TRBJ2-7; 7 positions match TRBD1. Germline trimming cut 6 bases from V and 0 bases from J; bases unmatched to any gene: 5. This CDR3 region has 14 residues. In germline, CDR1 is PRHDT, CDR2 FYEKMQ (reference sequence).

This rearrangement joins TRBV27 to TRBJ1-2; 7 nucleotides align to TRBD1. This CDR3 contains 14 residues. Trimming cost V 0 bases and J 5 bases; bases outside gene matches: 3. CDR1 and CDR2 from the germline V gene are MNHEY and SMNVEV (reference sequence). CDR3: CASSLSGTVYGYTF. The CDR3 DNA reads TGTGCCAGCAGTTTATCGGGGACAGTTTATGGCTACACCTTC.